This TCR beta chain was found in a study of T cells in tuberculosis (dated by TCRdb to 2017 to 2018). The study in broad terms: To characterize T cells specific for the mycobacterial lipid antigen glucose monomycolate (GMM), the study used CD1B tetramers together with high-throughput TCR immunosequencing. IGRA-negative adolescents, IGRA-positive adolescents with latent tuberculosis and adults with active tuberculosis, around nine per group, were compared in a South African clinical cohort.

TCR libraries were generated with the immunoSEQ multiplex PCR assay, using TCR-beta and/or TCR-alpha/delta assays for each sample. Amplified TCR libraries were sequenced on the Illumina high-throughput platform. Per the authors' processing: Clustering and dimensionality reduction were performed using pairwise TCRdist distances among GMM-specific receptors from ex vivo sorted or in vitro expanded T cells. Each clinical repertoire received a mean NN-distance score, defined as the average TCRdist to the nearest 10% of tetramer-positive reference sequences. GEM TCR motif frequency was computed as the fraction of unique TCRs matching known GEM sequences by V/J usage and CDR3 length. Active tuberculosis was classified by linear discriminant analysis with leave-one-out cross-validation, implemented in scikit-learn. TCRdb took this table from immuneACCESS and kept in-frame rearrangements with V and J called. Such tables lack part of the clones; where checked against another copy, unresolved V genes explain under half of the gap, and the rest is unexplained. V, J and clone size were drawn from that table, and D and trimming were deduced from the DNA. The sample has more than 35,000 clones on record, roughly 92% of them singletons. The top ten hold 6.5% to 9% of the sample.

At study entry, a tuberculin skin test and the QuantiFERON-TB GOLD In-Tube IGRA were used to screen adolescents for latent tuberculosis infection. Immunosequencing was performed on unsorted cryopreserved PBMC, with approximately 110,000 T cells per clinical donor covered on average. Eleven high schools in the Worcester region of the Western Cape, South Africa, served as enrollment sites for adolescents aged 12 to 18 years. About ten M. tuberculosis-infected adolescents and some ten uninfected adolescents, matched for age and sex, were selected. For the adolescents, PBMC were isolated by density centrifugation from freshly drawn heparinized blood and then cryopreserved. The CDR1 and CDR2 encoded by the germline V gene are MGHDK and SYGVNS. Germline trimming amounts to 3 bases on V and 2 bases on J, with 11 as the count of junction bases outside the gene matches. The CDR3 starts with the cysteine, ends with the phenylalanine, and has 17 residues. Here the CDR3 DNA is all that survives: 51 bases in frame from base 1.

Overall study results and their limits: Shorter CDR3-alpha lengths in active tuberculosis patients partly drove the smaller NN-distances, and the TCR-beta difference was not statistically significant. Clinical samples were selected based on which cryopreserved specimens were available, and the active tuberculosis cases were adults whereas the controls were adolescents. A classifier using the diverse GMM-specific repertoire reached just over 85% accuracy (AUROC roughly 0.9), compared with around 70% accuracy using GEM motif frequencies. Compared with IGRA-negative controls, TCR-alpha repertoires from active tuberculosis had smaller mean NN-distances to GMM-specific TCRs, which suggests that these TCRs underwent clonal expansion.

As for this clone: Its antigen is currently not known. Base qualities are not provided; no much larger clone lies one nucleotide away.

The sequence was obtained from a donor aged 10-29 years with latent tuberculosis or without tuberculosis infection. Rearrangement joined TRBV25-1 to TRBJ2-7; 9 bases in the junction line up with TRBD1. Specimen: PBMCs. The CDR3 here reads CASSDPTGGPNAYEQYF. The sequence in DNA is TGTGCCAGCAGTGATCCCACAGGGGGCCCTAATGCCTACGAGCAGTACTTC.